The rows below give T cell receptor beta chains drawn from one sample of a study of OX40 agonist ivuxolimab in advanced cancers. The protocol was immunoSEQ multiplex PCR, while the TCRdb copy is restricted to in-frame clones and leaves out a portion. The top ten clones hold approximately 0.19% of a sample with tens of thousands of clones, over 85% of them seen once. This specimen consisted of CD4+ or CD8+ T cells sorted from blood, obtained in a trial of the OX40 agonist ivuxolimab. The receptors originated from an adult with an advanced solid tumor such as melanoma, head and neck, liver or kidney cancer. Both conserved end residues are part of each CDR3. A D gene is named only where the DNA matches it firmly. Not every row has a clone size; where given, it reads once, few, many or a size class.

j_call	d_call	v_call	clone_size	cdr3_nt	cdr3_aa
TRBJ2-1	TRBD2	TRBV29-1	.	TGCAGCGTTGATGGGCTAGCGGGAGGGTTGAGCGATGAGCAGTTCTTC	CSVDGLAGGLSDEQFF
TRBJ2-7	.	TRBV20-1	.	TGCAGTGCTAGAGTGGACCACGAGCAGTACTTC	CSARVDHEQYF
TRBJ2-5	.	TRBV27	.	TGTGCCAGCAGTTCCACCGGGACTCCGGAGACCCAGTACTTC	CASSSTGTPETQYF
TRBJ2-1	TRBD2	TRBV5-1	.	TGCGCCAGCAGCCGCATCAGACTAGCGGGTGGGGAGGAGCAGTTCTTC	CASSRIRLAGGEEQFF
TRBJ1-5	.	TRBV27	.	TGTGCCAGCAGGCGGCAGGCCCATCAGCCCCAGCATTTT	CASRRQAHQPQHF
TRBJ2-1	TRBD2	TRBV7-2	.	TGTGCCAGCAGCAGGCACGGGACTAGCGGGGCTCCCTCCTACAATGAGCAGTTCTTC	CASSRHGTSGAPSYNEQFF
TRBJ2-7	.	TRBV9	.	TGTGCCAGCAGCGTAGCGGAGGGGGGAGTCGGATACGAGCAGTACTTC	CASSVAEGGVGYEQYF
TRBJ2-5	TRBD1	TRBV30	.	TGTGCCTGGGGGGACAGGGAGACCCAGTACTTC	CAWGDRETQYF
TRBJ2-5	.	TRBV5-1	.	TGCGCCAGCGCTTTTGGGCCCCAAGAGACCCAGTACTTC	CASAFGPQETQYF
TRBJ2-2	TRBD1	TRBV19	.	TGTGCCAGTAGTATAGGACAGGGAAACACCGGGGAGCTGTTTTTT	CASSIGQGNTGELFF
TRBJ1-5	.	TRBV19	.	TGTGCCAGTAGTATAACAACAGGGCTCAATCAGCCCCAGCATTTT	CASSITTGLNQPQHF
TRBJ1-1	.	TRBV19	.	TGTGCCAGTGAGCAAGTTGGGGGACGAGCTTTCTTT	CASEQVGGRAFF
TRBJ2-4	TRBD2	TRBV5-1	once	TGCGCCAGCAGCTTGGATCTACGGAGCGGGGGCCTAGCCAAAAACATTCAGTACTTC	CASSLDLRSGGLAKNIQYF
TRBJ1-2	.	TRBV5-1	.	TGCGCCAGCAGCTTGGAGTCAGAGTTTTATGGCTACACCTTC	CASSLESEFYGYTF
TRBJ2-3	.	TRBV19	.	TGTGCCAGTAGTGTGAGCGGCGGCACAGATACGCAGTATTTT	CASSVSGGTDTQYF
TRBJ2-3	.	TRBV5-1	.	TGCGCCAGCAGCCCCCTGCAGCCTCTCGGCACAGATACGCAGTATTTT	CASSPLQPLGTDTQYF
TRBJ2-7	.	TRBV11-2	few	TGTGCCAGCAGCCTCGGGACTGTTAACAAGCAGTACTTC	CASSLGTVNKQYF
TRBJ1-1	.	TRBV5-5	.	TGTGCCAGCAGCTTGGCCCCCCGAGGTACTGAAGCTTTCTTT	CASSLAPRGTEAFF
TRBJ2-4	TRBD1	TRBV28	.	TGTGCCAGCAGTGGAAGCGGACAGGGGGCCAAAAACATTCAGTACTTC	CASSGSGQGAKNIQYF
TRBJ2-1	.	TRBV6-1	.	TGTGCCAGCATGGGAGTCTACAATGAGCAGTTCTTC	CASMGVYNEQFF
TRBJ1-5	.	TRBV2	.	TGTGCCAGCAGTGAAAACAGGAACAGCAATCAGCCCCAGCATTTT	CASSENRNSNQPQHF
TRBJ2-1	.	TRBV6-1	.	TGTGCCAGCAACAGCGCGTCCTACAATGAGCAGTTCTTC	CASNSASYNEQFF
TRBJ2-3	TRBD2	TRBV7-3	.	TGTGCCAGCAGTTTGGGACTAGCGGGAGAGGGAGGTACGCAGTATTTT	CASSLGLAGEGGTQYF
TRBJ2-2	.	TRBV5-1	.	TGCGCCAGCAGTGCGGGCCTCCGAAGAAACAACACCGGGGAGCTGTTTTTT	CASSAGLRRNNTGELFF
TRBJ1-5	.	TRBV30	.	TGTGCCTGGAGTGTGATGGAGTATCAGCCCCAGCATTTT	CAWSVMEYQPQHF
TRBJ1-5	.	TRBV19	.	TGTGCCAGTAGTATAGCGGGGGGCCAGGGTCAGCCCCAGCATTTT	CASSIAGGQGQPQHF
TRBJ2-7	TRBD1	TRBV11-2	.	TGTGCCAGCAGCTTCGGGCAGGGGGCTAATTACGAGCAGTACTTC	CASSFGQGANYEQYF
TRBJ2-1	.	TRBV7-2	.	TGTGCCAGCAGCCAGGGGGGCTTTTGGCGCCAGAGCTCCTACAATGAGCAGTTCTTC	CASSQGGFWRQSSYNEQFF
TRBJ2-5	.	TRBV5-1	few	TGCGCCAGCCCACTAGGGGGCGCGGGAGTGAGTCCAGGGCGTGTAGAGACCCAGTACTTC	CASPLGGAGVSPGRVETQYF
TRBJ1-5	.	TRBV7-8	.	TGTGCCAGCAGCTTAGCATGGCAGGGGAATCAGCCCCAGCATTTT	CASSLAWQGNQPQHF
TRBJ2-3	TRBD2	TRBV9	once	TGTGCCAGCAGCGTAGTGGTAGCGGGGACCACAGATACGCAGTATTTT	CASSVVVAGTTDTQYF
TRBJ1-5	.	TRBV28	.	TGTGCCAGCAGTTTAGAGAATCAGCCCCAGCATTTT	CASSLENQPQHF
TRBJ1-5	.	TRBV30	.	TGTGCCTGGAGTTGGGACATTAGCAATCAGCCCCAGCATTTT	CAWSWDISNQPQHF
TRBJ2-2	.	TRBV7-8	once	TGTGCCAGCAGCTTAGTGACGTGGGGACTGTTAAACACCGGGGAGCTGTTTTTT	CASSLVTWGLLNTGELFF
TRBJ2-6	.	TRBV7-3	few	TGTGCCAGCACCATAGTTGGGCCGAGTGGGGCCAACGTCCTGACTTTC	CASTIVGPSGANVLTF
TRBJ2-3	TRBD1	TRBV28	.	TGTGCCAGCAGCCCTTTCTCCGGACAGGGGGATACGCAGTATTTT	CASSPFSGQGDTQYF
TRBJ2-5	.	TRBV6-5	.	TGTGCCAGCAGTTACTCAAGTGCGGCCAGGGGTGAGACCCAGTACTTC	CASSYSSAARGETQYF
TRBJ2-5	.	TRBV5-6	.	TGTGCCAGCAGCTTTTCTCCGGGGACCTCCACCCATTGGACCCAGTACTTC	CASSFSPGTSTHWTQYF
TRBJ1-2	.	TRBV28	few	TGTGCCAGCAGTTCACAAACCGGGGGGAAGGGCTACACCTTC	CASSSQTGGKGYTF
TRBJ2-1	TRBD2	TRBV5-1	.	TGCGCCAGCAGCTGGACTAGCGGGGGGGCCGGATCGCGCAATGAGCAGTTCTTC	CASSWTSGGAGSRNEQFF
TRBJ2-7	.	TRBV6-6	.	TGTGCCAGCAGTTACGGGGCTAGTATCTCCTACGAGCAGTACTTC	CASSYGASISYEQYF
TRBJ2-1	TRBD2	TRBV7-2	once	TGTGCCAGCAGCTTAGGACCGGGACTAGCTTACAATGAGCAGTTCTTC	CASSLGPGLAYNEQFF
TRBJ2-6	.	TRBV6-1	once	TGTGCCAGCAGTGAACTGGGCAGGAGGGCAACTCCTGGGGCCAACGTCCTGACTTTC	CASSELGRRATPGANVLTF
TRBJ1-5	.	TRBV15	.	TGTGCCACCAGCAGAGAAGCGGCACAGAGAAATCAGCCCCAGCATTTT	CATSREAAQRNQPQHF
TRBJ2-7	.	TRBV19	once	TGTGCCAGTAGTACCGCGGGACTCACTTACGAGCAGTACTTC	CASSTAGLTYEQYF
TRBJ1-6	.	TRBV28	.	TGTGCCAGCAGTTTTGGCAGGGATTCACCCCTCCACTTT	CASSFGRDSPLHF
TRBJ2-2	.	TRBV27	.	TGTGCCAGCTTCCGAACCGGGGAGCTGTTTTTT	CASFRTGELFF
TRBJ2-3	.	TRBV2	.	TGTGCCAGCAGTTCGACGAGGGTAGGCACAGATACGCAGTATTTT	CASSSTRVGTDTQYF
TRBJ2-7	TRBD1	TRBV6-1	.	TGTGCCAGCAGTGTGGACAGGGGGCCCTACGAGCAGTACTTC	CASSVDRGPYEQYF
TRBJ2-3	.	TRBV19	.	TGTGCCAGTAGTATCGACAGAGCAACAGATACGCAGTATTTT	CASSIDRATDTQYF
TRBJ2-5	.	TRBV5-6	.	TGTGCCAGCAGCTTGAAAGGTGGGATTGGGCGGCTGCAAGAGACCCAGTACTTC	CASSLKGGIGRLQETQYF